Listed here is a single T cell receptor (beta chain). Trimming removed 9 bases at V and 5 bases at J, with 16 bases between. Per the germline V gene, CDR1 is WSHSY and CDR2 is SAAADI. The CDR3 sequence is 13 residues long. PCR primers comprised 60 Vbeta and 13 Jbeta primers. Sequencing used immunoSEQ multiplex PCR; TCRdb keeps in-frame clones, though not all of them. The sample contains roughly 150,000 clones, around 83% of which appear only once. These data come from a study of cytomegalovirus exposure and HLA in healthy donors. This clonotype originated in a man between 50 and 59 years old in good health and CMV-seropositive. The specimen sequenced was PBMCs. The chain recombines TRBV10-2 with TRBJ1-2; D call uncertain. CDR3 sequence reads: CARIPQVWYGYTF. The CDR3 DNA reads TGCGCCAGGATTCCTCAGGTTTGGTATGGCTACACCTTC.